Sequencing of this T cell receptor beta chain was carried out in a study of blood T cell repertoires in COVID-19. Original analysis: Counts of nucleated cells, estimated from reference gene primer amplification, were obtained. The table came from immunoSEQ multiplex PCR; TCRdb's copy has only in-frame clones and leaves some out. The V and J calls and clone size were taken over from that table, and D and trimming were inferred from the DNA. The data hold about 230,000 clones, with about 83% observed a single time. The CDR3 is 16 amino acids. V was pared by 2 bases and J by 0 bases, with 3 bases of the junction left unmatched. Germline V gene sequence: CDR1 MNHEY, CDR2 SVGEGT.

The chain has TRBV6-2 or TRBV6-3 and TRBJ2-3, with 9 bases lining up with TRBD2. Source material: peripheral blood. The TCR comes from a man aged 35 to 55 with active or convalescent COVID-19. The CDR3 coding sequence is TGTGCCAGCAGTTACGGGCTAGCGGGGAGCACAGATACGCAGTATTTT. Translation gives CASSYGLAGSTDTQYF.